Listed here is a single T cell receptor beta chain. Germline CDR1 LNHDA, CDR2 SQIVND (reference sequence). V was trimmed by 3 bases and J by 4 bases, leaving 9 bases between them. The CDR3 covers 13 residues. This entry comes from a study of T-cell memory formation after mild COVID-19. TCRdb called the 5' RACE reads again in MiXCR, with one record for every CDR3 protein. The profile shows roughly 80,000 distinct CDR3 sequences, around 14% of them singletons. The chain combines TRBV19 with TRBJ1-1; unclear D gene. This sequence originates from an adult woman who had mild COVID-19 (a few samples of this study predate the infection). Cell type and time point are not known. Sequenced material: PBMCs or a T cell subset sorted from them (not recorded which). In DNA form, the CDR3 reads TGTGCCAGTAGTATCGGGGAGGGCACTGAAGCTTTCTTT. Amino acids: CASSIGEGTEAFF.